This TCR beta chain is drawn from a study of CD8+CD57+ T cells in acquired aplastic anemia. On the study more broadly: Around 3.5 ug was the average amount of DNA from sorted CD4+ and CD8+ cells.

The use of genomic DNA as template underpinned the TCR beta VDJ and CDR3 profiling. TCRdb recomputed calls from the reads with MiXCR, one row per CDR3 protein. The sample lists about 270,000 distinct CDR3 sequences, 55% to 65% occurring once. The length of the CDR3 is 12 residues. Trimming took off 4 bases at V and 8 bases at J, with 9 bases between the two ends. Germline V CDR1 and CDR2: MNHEY, SVGEGT. In this sample, this clonotype turned up many times. The antigen is unknown. Broader study findings: Around 27 was the count of CD8+ CDR3 sequences that patients shared with controls. Patients versus controls showed no significant CD8+ Simpson's diversity difference.

The V call is TRBV6-2 or TRBV6-3, the J call TRBJ2-1, with a possible D match to TRBD1 (5 bases). The TCR originated in a human donor with severe aplastic anemia or a healthy control (not recorded which). Sequences were obtained from sorted CD4+, CD8+, or CD8+CD57+ T cells (not recorded which) from PBMCs. The CDR3 spells CASSFQGYEQFF. The CDR3 DNA reads as TGTGCCAGCAGTTTTCAGGGTTATGAGCAGTTCTTC.